These 14 T cell receptor beta chains came from one sample sequenced in a study of blood T cell repertoires in COVID-19. Data came from immunoSEQ multiplex PCR; TCRdb stores just in-frame clones and leaves some out. This table holds approximately 490,000 clones, about 85% found once. The sample consisted of PBMCs or T cells enriched from blood (not recorded which). The receptors derive from a woman aged 55-69 years who had recovered from COVID-19.

CDR3 region: CASSPKEGGEQYF. The CDR3 region has the DNA TGTGCCAGCTCACCAAAGGAGGGAGGCGAGCAGTACTTC. The rearrangement links TRBV18 to TRBJ2-7, with D perhaps matching TRBD2 (6 bases). The CDR3 spans 13 residues. Germline CDR1 reads KGHSH; CDR2 reads LQKENI. The V gene lost 2 bases and the J gene lost 6 bases, with 11 bases spanning the gap.

This chain connects TRBV6-5 to TRBJ2-2; perhaps TRBD1 as D (6 bases). This CDR3 region has 15 residues. Germline loops: CDR1 MNHEY, CDR2 SVGAGI. The V and J ends lost 7 bases and 3 bases respectively, with 15 bases between them. Written as DNA, the CDR3 is TGTGCCAGCACCCCAACAGGGATGTACACCGGGGAGCTGTTTTTT. It encodes CASTPTGMYTGELFF.

The V and J genes are TRBV4-1 and TRBJ2-4, with 8 bases that match TRBD1. The V gene end was trimmed by 5 bases and the J gene end by 8 bases; junction bases not matched to a gene: 11. The CDR3 has 15 residues. CDR1 is MGHRA, CDR2 YSYEKL, per germline. The CDR3: CASSNGQGLMDIQYF. CDR3 nucleotides: TGCGCCAGCAGCAACGGACAGGGCTTAATGGACATTCAGTACTTC.

The chain carries TRBV6-5 and TRBJ2-5, with 11 bases that match TRBD1. Germline CDR1 and CDR2: MNHEY and SVGAGI. V dropped 5 bases and J dropped 6; count of bases not matched to a gene: 8. CDR3 size: 15 residues. The CDR3 bases are TGTGCCAGCAGTCCGCGGACAGGGGGCGCGAAGACCCAGTACTTC. The encoded protein is CASSPRTGGAKTQYF.

The rearrangement links TRBV5-1 to TRBJ2-1, with D possibly matching TRBD2 (7 bases). CDR1 is SGHRS and CDR2 is YFSETQ in the germline V gene. Trimming stripped 4 bases from V and 7 bases from J, with 18 bases between. The CDR3 contains 15 residues. DNA for the CDR3: TGCGCCAGCAGCCTCAGCAGGGGAGGGAAGAATGAGCAGTTCTTC. It encodes CASSLSRGGKNEQFF.

The V and J genes are TRBV7-8 and TRBJ1-1; D ambiguous. Trimming shortened V by 5 bases and J by 1 base, and 8 bases separated the two germline ends. The length of the CDR3 is 13 residues. The V gene's germline CDR1 is SGHVS and CDR2 FQNEAQ. The CDR3 protein is CASSIQENTEAFF. The CDR3 coding sequence is TGTGCCAGCAGCATTCAGGAGAACACTGAAGCTTTCTTT.

V usage is TRBV5-1 and J usage is TRBJ2-1; D remains unclear. The CDR3 runs to 13 residues. V gave up 9 bases and J gave up 9 bases, with 19 bases separating them. CDR1 and CDR2 (germline): SGHRS, YFSETQ. The CDR3 loop reads CATSSPSPGEQFF. In nucleotides, the CDR3 is TGCGCCACCTCAAGTCCGAGCCCAGGTGAGCAGTTCTTC.

This clone was counted only a few times. The gene calls are TRBV27 and TRBJ1-4, with 9 positions matching TRBD1. This CDR3 is 14 amino acids long. Germline V gives CDR1 MNHEY, CDR2 SMNVEV (reference sequence). V gave up 5 bases and J gave up 4 bases; unmatched junction bases: 2. CDR3 coding DNA: TGTGCCAGCAGTCCGGACAGGGGTAATGAAAAACTGTTTTTT. It yields the protein CASSPDRGNEKLFF.

This clone was found a few times. The J gene is TRBJ1-1, the V gene TRBV3-1 (or the pseudogene TRBV3-2); D is undetermined. Germline lookup yields CDR1 LGHDT and CDR2 YNNKEL (reference sequence). V was shortened by 0 bases and J by 8 bases, with 10 bases between the two germline ends. There are 13 residues in the CDR3. The DNA for the CDR3 is TGTGCCAGCAGCCAAGACGGGTTTCGGGAAGCTTTCTTT. The encoded protein is CASSQDGFREAFF.

This chain connects TRBV7-2 to TRBJ2-3, with 11 bases lining up with TRBD2. Losses at the gene ends were 3 bases for V and 5 bases for J; bases not matched to a gene: 10. Germline V gene lookup returns CDR1 SGHTA and CDR2 FQGNSA. The CDR3 has 17 amino acids. DNA for the CDR3: TGTGCCAGCAGCTTTACCCTAGCGGGGGGTGCGAGAGATACGCAGTATTTT. Translated: CASSFTLAGGARDTQYF.

V is TRBV2 and J is TRBJ2-2, with D unclear. V gave up 7 bases and J gave up 5 bases, with 8 bases separating them. The CDR3 has 12 residues. Germline V gene sequence: CDR1 SNHLY, CDR2 FYNNEI. DNA of the CDR3: TGTGCCAGCATCCGCGCTACCGGGGAGCTGTTTTTT. It codes for CASIRATGELFF. Complete variable domain (other parts from reference TRBV2 and TRBJ2-2): EPEVTQTPSHQVTQMGQEVILRCVPISNHLYFYWYRQILGQKVEFLVSFYNNEISEKSEIFDDQFSVERPDGSNFTLKIRSTKLEDSAMYFCASIRATGELFFGEGSRLTVL.

V gene TRBV7-8 combines with J gene TRBJ2-1; 16 nucleotides align to TRBD2. V shed 5 bases, J shed 0 bases, and the junction held 10 bases outside the gene matches. Germline CDR1 reads SGHVS; CDR2 reads FQNEAQ. The CDR3 runs to 20 residues. The CDR3 region is CASSRPGLAGGKSSYNEQFF. The CDR3 coding sequence is TGTGCCAGCAGCCGCCCGGGACTAGCGGGGGGGAAGAGCTCCTACAATGAGCAGTTCTTC.

The genes are TRBV7-9 and TRBJ1-1, with a possible D match to TRBD1 (6 bases). This CDR3 is built from 15 residues. CDR1 is SEHNR and CDR2 is FQNEAQ in the germline V gene (reference sequence). V gave up 5 bases and J gave up 1 base, with 14 bases separating them. CDR3 sequence: CASSPTTGSNTEAFF. CDR3 sequence (DNA): TGTGCCAGCAGCCCTACGACAGGTTCGAACACTGAAGCTTTCTTT. The complete variable domain, with remaining parts taken from reference TRBV7-9 and TRBJ1-1, reads DTGVSQNPRHKITKRGQNVTFRCDPISEHNRLYWYRQTLGQGPEFLTYFQNEAQLEKSRLLSDRFSAERPKGSFSTLEIQRTEQGDSAMYLCASSPTTGSNTEAFFGQGTRLTVV.

V is TRBV29-1 and J is TRBJ2-5, with D possibly being TRBD1 (6 bases). There are 12 residues in the CDR3. From germline, CDR1 is SQVTM and CDR2 ANQGSEA. V was shortened by 7 bases and J by 5 bases, with 14 bases between the two germline ends. CDR3 sequence reads: CSGGFRGETQYF. In DNA form, the CDR3 reads TGCAGCGGGGGGTTCAGGGGTGAGACCCAGTACTTC.